The source of this T cell receptor (beta chain) is a study of cytomegalovirus exposure and HLA in healthy donors. As regards this clone: As yet, its antigen is unknown.

60 Vbeta and 13 Jbeta primers were used in PCR. Here immunoSEQ multiplex PCR was the method, and the copy in TCRdb shows in-frame clones only, minus some. The data show around 150,000 clones, 70% to 85% seen once. General observations from the study: Among TCR beta chains, those listed as cytomegalovirus-associated numbered more than 150. In vitro checks showed that a few CMV-associated chains really do target CMV antigens. Roughly uniform depth of sequencing across donors was assumed in presence/absence analyses. When analyzed later, a missense DCLRE1C variant was found to be linked to TCR beta V- and J-gene trimming.

The CDR3 consists of 17 residues. V dropped 4 bases and J dropped 2; count of bases not matched to a gene: 10. CDR1 SGHDN and CDR2 FVKESK come from the germline V gene. The chain employs TRBV14 and TRBJ2-3; 9 bases align to TRBD2. The sequencing input was PBMCs. The clonotype comes from a man younger than 40 in good health and CMV-seropositive. The CDR3 region is CASSPQLTSGNTDTQYF. The CDR3, as DNA: TGTGCCAGCAGCCCCCAACTGACTAGCGGTAACACAGATACGCAGTATTTT.